This T cell receptor (beta chain) derives from a study of regulatory T cells in long-lasting Graves disease (dated by TCRdb to 2020 to 2023). General notes on the study: Patients with newly diagnosed Graves' disease had been on antithyroid drugs for under 3 months. Peripheral blood TCR sequencing and RNA sequencing compared persistent Graves' disease patients with newly diagnosed Graves' disease patients. TCR sequencing covered 13 persistent and around 20 newly diagnosed Graves' disease patients, 33 samples in total. The study was registered as a clinical trial and conducted in China. Study-wide conclusions, independent of this receptor: Compared with newly diagnosed patients, patients with persistent Graves' disease had lower TCR Shannon entropy and fewer highly expanded clones, which suggests clonal expansion. Preferential use of TRBV28, TRBJ1-2 and TRBJ2-5 was observed in persistent disease, whereas TRBV20-1 and TRBJ2-1 were favored in newly diagnosed disease. Peripheral blood alone was examined, since thyroid tissue, which constituted the primary lesion, could not be accessed. Patients with persistent disease shared more public clonotypes (around 2,500) than newly diagnosed patients did (roughly 970). As a limitation, the authors acknowledged that the small sample size may reduce accuracy. Only the TCR beta chain was sequenced and analyzed.

The library was produced with multiplex PCR. Sequencing instrument: Illumina HiSeq 4000. TCR beta libraries were built with iRepertoire HTBI primers and Arm-PCR amplification of CDR3 regions. Before sequencing, the PCR products underwent gel purification. Turning to the authors' computational methods: Across samples, around 58 TRBV and 13 to 15 TRBJ segments were identified and used for gene usage analysis of CDR3 amino acid clonotypes. COPE and FqMerger were used to merge the filtered high-quality paired reads into contigs. BLAST was used to align contigs to IMGT TRBV, TRBD and TRBJ reference genes, with CDR3 defined following IMGT. Highly expanded clones were defined as clonotypes with a frequency above 0.1%. Shannon entropy served as the measure of repertoire diversity, while the Gini coefficient captured V-J evenness. Public clonotypes were defined as clonotypes shared by more than one individual. TCRdb trimmed public reads at Q25 via fastp, called clones via MiXCR and kept in-frame beta chains. For every CDR3 protein sequence, its rows merge into one entry that carries the most common genes and DNA. TCRdb's processing, not the authors', yielded these V and J calls. This sample lists some 600,000 distinct CDR3 sequences; about 16% were detected once. About 11% of the sample goes to the ten largest clones.

This clonotype was counted ten times or more. The antigen it recognizes is unknown. There are no base qualities to consult, and no much larger clone falls within one base. In the paper's terms, the time point label means: newly diagnosed GD, antithyroid drugs for less than 3 months. RNA was extracted from PBMCs in TRIzol for both TCR sequencing and RNA sequencing. The diagnosis of Graves' disease was made according to American Thyroid Association guidelines. The patients came from an endocrinology department in Xi'an, China. Each patient gave 7 to 9.5 milliliters of peripheral blood, collected in an EDTA anticoagulant tube. PBMCs were isolated by Ficoll Paque Plus density gradient separation without further T cell sorting. An Agilent 2100 Bioanalyzer and agarose gel were used to assess RNA quality, and a NanoDrop 2000 was used to measure RNA concentration. Deletion took 6 bases off V and 5 bases off J, with a span of 21 bases between the germline ends. The CDR3 numbers 16 residues from cysteine through phenylalanine. Just the 48-base CDR3 DNA is kept, in frame starting at base 1. CDR1 and CDR2 (SNHLY, FYNNEI) derive from the germline V gene.

The same sample was also used in a study of T cells in Graves' hyperthyroidism and ophthalmopathy. As described in the second report: Graves' hyperthyroidism was defined as stable when no progression to ophthalmopathy occurred over 18 months of follow-up. Hyperthyroidism patients were newly diagnosed, had a disease duration of under 2 months, and were aged 18 to 65 years. Patients with uncontrolled infections, other autoimmune diseases, pregnancy or lactation were excluded. Diagnoses were based on clinical symptoms, serum thyroxine and TRAb, thyroid ultrasound and orbital computed tomography. A first-round RT-PCR of the TCR CDR3 used the HTBI primer set with the Qiagen OneStep RT-PCR kit. Blood samples also contained most of the expanded thyroid clonotypes (frequency above 0.001), which suggests that blood repertoires may reflect thyroid immune responses. In cross-validation, a model built on a 13 V-J signature told ophthalmopathy apart from stable hyperthyroidism with over 85% sensitivity and about 81% specificity, and in testing the same model reached 80%/75%. In validation, the model predicted progression to ophthalmopathy with 60% to 71% sensitivity and approximately 72% specificity, a median of about 6.7 months before onset. A discovery cohort of about 96 patients, about 40 with Graves' ophthalmopathy and fewer than 65 with stable Graves' hyperthyroidism, was used to find distinguishing TCR V-J signatures. Prospective prediction of ophthalmopathy was tested in an independent validation cohort of under 20 hyperthyroidism patients and 17 patients who later progressed to ophthalmopathy. The approximately 100 discovery patients were randomly divided into training and test sets at a 7:3 ratio. Thyroid tissue and blood T-cell repertoires from about six Graves' hyperthyroidism patients were also compared in the study. After sampling, hyperthyroidism patients received methimazole starting at 30 mg daily, and ophthalmopathy patients received high-dose intravenous methylprednisolone. Libraries were constructed in a second round of multiplex PCR, after which size selection and purification were carried out. Sequencing of the libraries was done on an Illumina HiSeq2000 using paired-end 100 bp reads. SOAPnuke was used to process the raw data, throwing out any read that contained adapters or uncalled bases, had a mean Phred below 15, or lacked an exact constant-primer or identifier match. High-quality paired reads were merged using COPE v1.2.5, and each unique nucleotide sequence was defined as a clonotype. Clonotypes were aligned to IMGT TRBV, TRBD and TRBJ reference segments using MiTCR v1.1. The analysis was restricted to V-J combinations with a frequency above 0.0001, which together covered 99.2% of the repertoires. The TCS score was defined as the ratio of F50 (clonal expansion) to E x V (chaos), calculated using BLOSUM62-based TCRdist between CDR3 peptides within each V-J. Welch's t-statistics and random forest reduced roughly 540 V-J features to 10 to 15, which were used in a naive Bayes classifier (R e1071). No statistical method was used to set the sample size in advance, and investigators knew the group allocation. According to the paper, TCR Vbeta CDR3 sequencing was carried out on some 130 peripheral blood samples, which came from approximately 41 ophthalmopathy, under 80 hyperthyroidism and roughly 17 progressor patients.

Here the sequenced sample was peripheral blood mononuclear cells (PBMCs), taken at new diagnosis, from a patient treated with antithyroid drugs. The chain employs TRBV2 and TRBJ2-3; a weak D assignment points to TRBD2 (5 bases agree). The receptor's source is a man aged 18 to 30 with Graves disease. Donor details come from another sample of the same person, matched by shared clones. The bases are TGTGCCAGCAGGGACGGCATGAAGGGAGTGAGAGATACGCAGTATTTT. Its product reads: CASRDGMKGVRDTQYF.